A selection of T cell receptor beta chains follows, all from one sample in a study of CD8+ T cells in alopecia areata. The assay was immunoSEQ multiplex PCR, and TCRdb's table has in-frame clones only and misses some. The sample has roughly 250,000 clones; roughly 69% are singletons. Sequenced here: CD4+ T cells sorted from blood, sampled at week 0. The receptor set was obtained from a human donor with alopecia areata. Each CDR3 is given with its conserved first and last residue. Clone size, where shown, is once, few, many, or a class for clones that have expanded.

CDR3 protein	clone size	V gene	J gene
CASSPGSYEQYF	NA	TRBV18	TRBJ2-7
CASSLNRDRGGEQYF	NA	TRBV5-1	TRBJ2-7
CSVESGSNQPQHF	NA	TRBV29-1	TRBJ1-5
CASSWRTGTASNEQFF	NA	TRBV5-1	TRBJ2-1
CASSQAGTGFVAKNIQYF	NA	TRBV14	TRBJ2-4
CASSLLEGLWETQYF	few	TRBV7-8	TRBJ2-5
CSVVKGTGDYEQYF	NA	TRBV29-1	TRBJ2-7
CASRFQAGGSYEQYF	NA	TRBV5-1	TRBJ2-7
CASSSSGLAGLGAKNIQYF	NA	TRBV27	TRBJ2-4
CAWRRGYDSPLHF	few	TRBV30	TRBJ1-6
CAWSDGGPAFF	NA	TRBV30	TRBJ1-1
CASSTGRMNEQFF	NA	TRBV5-1	TRBJ2-1
CASSLAGGQEEQFF	few	TRBV7-2	TRBJ2-1
CASTVREGFGYTF	NA	TRBV6-6	TRBJ1-2
CASDRERQPQHF	NA	TRBV6-5	TRBJ1-5
CASTGTGGDYGYTF	NA	TRBV27	TRBJ1-2
CSAYLGRGGTQYF	few	TRBV29-1	TRBJ2-5
CAWGLAAQYF	once	TRBV30	TRBJ2-3
CANPQEDPNTEAFF	NA	TRBV21-1	TRBJ1-1
CASSLESGFNYGYTF	NA	TRBV5-1	TRBJ1-2